The next 14 T cell receptor beta chains were all read from a single sample in a study of shared clonotypes between healthy human individuals. Sequencing used immunoSEQ multiplex PCR; TCRdb keeps in-frame clones, though not all of them. The table has 520,000 or so clones, 75% to 85% seen once; the top ten hold approximately 12%. Sequences were obtained from PBMCs. These receptors were collected from a woman between 35 and 50 years old in good health. Some clones in this sample may be carry-over from other donors' samples.

Turning to this clone: A clone one base away is much larger, so this may be a read error. Other DNA sequences from this sample encode an identical CDR3 as well. The chain is built from TRBV29-1 and TRBJ2-1, with 10 nucleotides matching TRBD2. This CDR3 region has 17 residues. Trimming at V came to 3 bases and at J to 4 bases, leaving 12 bases not matched to a gene. CDR1 SQVTM and CDR2 ANQGSEA come from the germline V gene. This chain's CDR3 is CSVEAAGGPFLYNEQFF. In nucleotides, the CDR3 is TGCAGCGTTGAGGCAGCGGGAGGGCCGTTTTTGTACAATGAGCAGTTCTTC.

With respect to this clone: The junction and the germline gene differ at one end; a read error may be behind it. This rearrangement joins TRBV28 to TRBJ1-5; tentatively, D is TRBD1 (5 bases). Germline V CDR1 and CDR2: MDHEN, SYDVKM. The CDR3 loop spans 13 amino acids. The CDR3 reads CASSGGGNQLQHF. The CDR3 bases are TGTGCCAGCAGTGGGGGTGGCAATCAGCTCCAGCATTTT.

The V and J genes are TRBV18 and TRBJ2-5; D is possibly TRBD1 (6 bases). Trimming took 2 bases from V and 7 from J, leaving 14 bases between them. The CDR3 is made up of 14 amino acids. The germline gives CDR1 KGHSH, CDR2 LQKENI. The CDR3: CASSPEQGSGTQYF. CDR3 in DNA: TGTGCCAGCTCACCAGAGCAGGGGTCCGGGACCCAGTACTTC.

V gene TRBV19 combines with J gene TRBJ1-5; D possibly corresponds to TRBD1 (6 bases). Germline CDR1 LNHDA, CDR2 SQIVND (reference sequence). V lost 5 bases to trimming and J lost 0 bases, with 17 bases between them. CDR3 size: 17 residues. The CDR3 is CASSVGTGHPSNQPQHF. The CDR3 DNA reads TGTGCCAGTAGTGTAGGAACAGGGCATCCTAGCAATCAGCCCCAGCATTTT.

The chain uses TRBV6-1 and TRBJ1-5, with D possibly matching TRBD1 (6 bases). Germline loops: CDR1 MNHNS, CDR2 SASEGT. Trimming removed 7 bases at V and 4 bases at J, with 17 bases between. The CDR3 loop spans 15 amino acids. The DNA of the CDR3 is TGTGCCAGCATGGTGCGGGGGGCTGGAAATCAGCCCCAGCATTTT. It translates to CASMVRGAGNQPQHF.

The chain uses TRBV28 and TRBJ1-2; maybe TRBD1 (5 bases). Germline V CDR1 and CDR2: MDHEN, SYDVKM. V was clipped by 8 bases and J by 4 bases, with 26 bases between them. This CDR3 region has 17 residues. CDR3 coding DNA: TGTGCCAGCTCGACGGGACTCCAGTTGAAAAGGGGCTATGGCTACACCTTC. Translation: CASSTGLQLKRGYGYTF.

The V gene is TRBV7-6, the J gene TRBJ1-5; TRBD1 aligns across 9 bases. The V and J ends lost 5 bases and 7 bases, in that order; junction bases with no gene match: 6. The CDR3 loop spans 14 amino acids. CDR1 SGHVS and CDR2 FNYEAQ come from the germline V gene. CDR3 sequence reads: CASSQGQGRQPQHF. The CDR3 DNA follows: TGTGCCAGCAGCCAGGGACAGGGCAGGCAGCCCCAGCATTTT. Together with reference TRBV7-6 and TRBJ1-5, the CDR3 gives the full variable domain: GAGVSQSPRYKVTKRGQDVALRCDPISGHVSLYWYRQALGQGPEFLTYFNYEAQQDKSGLPNDRFSAERPEGSISTLTIQRTEQRDSAMYRCASSQGQGRQPQHFGDGTRLSIL.

V gene TRBV11-2 combines with J gene TRBJ2-1; 8 nucleotides agree with TRBD2. The germline CDR1 and CDR2 sequences are SGHAT and FQNNGV. The CDR3 contains 18 residues. The V segment lost 5 bases and the J segment 4 bases; nucleotides outside the gene matches: 16. This CDR3 reads CASSPSGRDLSLYNEQFF. The CDR3 DNA reads TGTGCCAGCAGCCCTAGCGGGCGGGACCTATCCTTGTACAATGAGCAGTTCTTC.

This chain uses TRBV27 with TRBJ2-3; D is possibly TRBD1 (7 bases). Trimming took off 5 bases at V and 4 bases at J, with 13 bases between the two ends. Looked up from germline, CDR1 is MNHEY and CDR2 is SMNVEV (reference sequence). This CDR3 has 14 amino acids. Written as DNA, the CDR3 is TGTGCCAGCAGTCTCGACAGGGAGGCAGATACGCAGTATTTT. This translates into CASSLDREADTQYF.

The chain couples TRBV20-1 to TRBJ1-1; D not certain. The V gene's germline CDR1 is DFQATT and CDR2 SNEGSKA (reference sequence). V lost 7 bases to trimming and J lost 5 bases, with 11 bases between them. The CDR3 sequence is 11 residues long. CDR3 amino acids: CSVPGGTEAFF. CDR3 coding DNA: TGCAGTGTCCCCGGAGGGACTGAAGCTTTCTTT.

About this clone itself: The sample contains more than one DNA sequence encoding this CDR3. This rearrangement joins TRBV7-9 to TRBJ1-1; D is unresolved. Trimming cost V 4 bases and J 1 base, with 7 bases left between them. Germline V lookup: CDR1 SEHNR, CDR2 FQNEAQ (reference sequence). This CDR3 is 13 amino acids long. This CDR3 reads CASSSQENTEAFF. The CDR3 bases are TGTGCCAGCAGCTCTCAGGAGAACACTGAAGCTTTCTTT. The whole variable domain, remainder taken from reference TRBV7-9 and TRBJ1-1, is DTGVSQNPRHKITKRGQNVTFRCDPISEHNRLYWYRQTLGQGPEFLTYFQNEAQLEKSRLLSDRFSAERPKGSFSTLEIQRTEQGDSAMYLCASSSQENTEAFFGQGTRLTVV.

The table lists this clone with a count of one. The V call is TRBV5-1, the J call TRBJ2-3; no reliable D call. The ends were cut back, 0 bases at V and 7 bases at J, with 3 bases in the middle. The CDR3 covers 11 residues. Per germline, CDR1 SGHRS and CDR2 YFSETQ. CDR3 nucleotides: TGCGCCAGCAGCTTGGAATATACGCAGTATTTT. Protein sequence: CASSLEYTQYF. Full variable domain (remainder filled in from reference TRBV5-1 and TRBJ2-3): KAGVTQTPRYLIKTRGQQVTLSCSPISGHRSVSWYQQTPGQGLQFLFEYFSETQRNKGNFPGRFSGRQFSNSRSEMNVSTLELGDSALYLCASSLEYTQYFGPGTRLTVL.

The gene calls are TRBV19 and TRBJ2-7; the D gene could be TRBD1 or TRBD2 (5 bases each). Deletions cut 5 bases from V and 2 bases from J, with 16 bases between. Germline CDR1 LNHDA, CDR2 SQIVND (reference sequence). This CDR3 has 15 residues. The CDR3 region has the DNA TGTGCCAGTAGTTCAGGGTTCGGGGCTACCTACGAGCAGTACTTC. This encodes CASSSGFGATYEQYF.

The V and J genes are TRBV19 and TRBJ1-1; TRBD1 is a possible D gene (5 bases). The CDR3 has 13 residues. Germline V gives CDR1 LNHDA, CDR2 SQIVND (reference sequence). The V gene lost 7 bases and the J gene lost 2 bases, with 11 bases spanning the gap. This CDR3 is CASTGTLNTEAFF. The CDR3 bases are TGTGCCAGTACCGGGACCCTCAACACTGAAGCTTTCTTT.